This is a list of T cell receptor beta chains from one sample in a study of response to subunit inactivated influenza vaccine. TCRdb ran MiXCR on the RT-PCR reads and lists one entry per CDR3 protein. The table has roughly 630,000 distinct CDR3 sequences, roughly 15% seen once. Here the sequenced sample was PBMCs from blood, taken around 14 days before vaccination. These TCRs come from a man aged 50 or older who received an inactivated influenza vaccine. Each CDR3 is given with its conserved first and last residue. A D gene is named only where the DNA matches it firmly. Clone size appears in some rows only: once, few, many, or a class for an expanded clone.

d_gene	v_gene	j_gene	abundance	CDR3nt	CDR3aa
TRBD2	TRBV7-8	TRBJ2-2	.	TGTGCCAGCAGCTCTTCAGCGGGAGGCCGTTCCGGGGAGCTGTTTTTT	CASSSSAGGRSGELFF
.	TRBV3-1	TRBJ1-6	.	TGTGCCAGCGCCAATCCAAATTCACCCCTCCACTTT	CASANPNSPLHF
TRBD1	TRBV18	TRBJ1-5	.	TGTGCCAGCTCAGTACAGGGGGACGGCAATCAGCCCCAGCATTTT	CASSVQGDGNQPQHF
TRBD1	TRBV11-3	TRBJ2-1	few	TGTGCCAGCAGCACCCGGACAGGGAGCAAGGACAATGAGCAGTTCTTC	CASSTRTGSKDNEQFF
TRBD1	TRBV27	TRBJ2-2	few	TGTGCCAGCAGTCGTACCCCCGTGACAGGGTTCACCGGGGAGCTGTTTTTT	CASSRTPVTGFTGELFF
TRBD2	TRBV20-1	TRBJ2-7	.	TGCAGTGCTGATGGGGGTACTAGCGGGGGGAGGTACGAGCAGTACTTC	CSADGGTSGGRYEQYF
.	TRBV4-3	TRBJ2-5	few	TGCGCCAGCAGCCAAGATCCTTGGGGTCAAGAGACCCAGTACTTC	CASSQDPWGQETQYF
.	TRBV28	TRBJ1-2	few	TGTGCCAGCAGTTGGCGGGTGAATGGCTACACCTTC	CASSWRVNGYTF
TRBD1	TRBV10-3	TRBJ1-1	.	TGTGCCATCAGGAGGACAGGGTCCATGAACACTGAAGCTTTCTTT	CAIRRTGSMNTEAFF
.	TRBV27	TRBJ1-1	many	TGTGCCAGCAGTTTCAGGGTGAACACTGAAGCTTTCTTT	CASSFRVNTEAFF
.	TRBV14	TRBJ2-5	few	TGTGCCAGCAGCCAAGGGGCCACCCAAGAGACCCAGTACTTC	CASSQGATQETQYF
TRBD2	TRBV20-1	TRBJ2-1	.	TGCAGTGCTAGAGAGTTGTACAGCGGGAGGTTGAATGAGCAGTTCTTC	CSARELYSGRLNEQFF
.	TRBV28	TRBJ2-2	few	TGTGCCAGCAGTACCGGGTCTACGAACACCGGGGAGCTGTTTTTT	CASSTGSTNTGELFF
.	TRBV12-3/TRBV12-4	TRBJ2-7	.	TGTGCCAGCAGTTTAGCGGGGGCCGGCTATTACGAGCAGTACTTC	CASSLAGAGYYEQYF
.	TRBV6-5	TRBJ2-3	.	TGTGCCAGCAGTTCCGGACTGATCCCAAATACGCAGTATTTT	CASSSGLIPNTQYF
TRBD1	TRBV20-1	TRBJ1-2	.	TGCAGTGCTAGACAGGGGGACTATGGCTACACCTTC	CSARQGDYGYTF
.	TRBV9	TRBJ2-1	few	TGTGCCAGCAGCGTAGGGGACTACAATGAGCAGTTCTTC	CASSVGDYNEQFF
.	TRBV3-1	TRBJ1-1	many	TGTGCCAGCAGACCGGGAGCTATGAACACTGAAGCTTTCTTT	CASRPGAMNTEAFF
.	TRBV18	TRBJ2-5	once	TGTGCCAGCTCATTCCCTCCCCCGGAGACCCAGTACTTC	CASSFPPPETQYF
.	TRBV29-1	TRBJ1-4	many	TGCAGCGTCACAACGGGACACCGCTCTGGGGAACTGTTTTTT	CSVTTGHRSGELFF
.	TRBV3-1	TRBJ1-1	.	TGTGCCAGCAGCCGAAACAGGGCTGGAGGTACTGAAGCTTTCTTT	CASSRNRAGGTEAFF
TRBD2	TRBV11-2	TRBJ2-5	few	TGTGCCAGCAGTCACGATTTTGGGGTGGGACTAGCGTTAGAGACCCAGTACTTC	CASSHDFGVGLALETQYF
.	TRBV7-2	TRBJ1-1	.	TGTGCCAGCAGCTTAGTCGTGGGGGCAGGGGCTGAAGCTTTCTTT	CASSLVVGAGAEAFF
TRBD2	TRBV6-2/TRBV6-3	TRBJ2-3	few	TGTGCCAGCAGTCCTCCAATAGCGGGACTAGCGGGAAGGCTCAGCACAGATACGCAGTATTTT	CASSPPIAGLAGRLSTDTQYF
.	TRBV12-3/TRBV12-4	TRBJ1-2	.	TGTGCCAGCAGTTCGTGGATGAGGGATGGCTACACCTTC	CASSSWMRDGYTF
.	TRBV11-2	TRBJ2-7	few	TGTGCCAGCAGCTTACTGTCGGGGCAGGCCTCGAGGAGCTCCTACGAGCAGTACTTC	CASSLLSGQASRSSYEQYF
TRBD2	TRBV20-1	TRBJ2-7	few	TGCAGTGCTATTAAATTGACTAGCGGGACCGAGCAGTACTTC	CSAIKLTSGTEQYF
.	TRBV20-1	TRBJ2-1	.	TGCAGTGCTTATAGCGGCTCCTACAATGAGCAGTTCTTC	CSAYSGSYNEQFF
TRBD2	TRBV20-1	TRBJ2-5	many	TGCAGTGCACTTCGACTAGCGGGAGGGGGACAAGAGACCCAGTACTTC	CSALRLAGGGQETQYF
.	TRBV6-2/TRBV6-3	TRBJ2-7	few	TGTGCCAGCAAGGACATCTCCTACGAGCAGTACTTC	CASKDISYEQYF
TRBD2	TRBV27	TRBJ2-5	.	TGTGCCAGCAGTTTATACGGGCGGGGGGTCCAAGAGACCCAGTACTTC	CASSLYGRGVQETQYF
TRBD2	TRBV5-6	TRBJ2-1	.	TGTGCCAGCAGCGACACGACTAGCGGGGGGGCCTCTGAGCAGTTCTTC	CASSDTTSGGASEQFF
TRBD2	TRBV15	TRBJ2-3	.	TGTGCCACCAGCAGAGTCCTAGCGGGGGCAAGCACAGATACGCAGTATTTT	CATSRVLAGASTDTQYF
.	TRBV6-2/TRBV6-3	TRBJ2-1	few	TGTGCCAGCCGAATGGGGGACGAGCAGTTCTTC	CASRMGDEQFF
TRBD1	TRBV3-1	TRBJ2-5	.	TGTGCCAGCAGCCCTTGGCCGGGACAGGGGGTGACCGAGCAAGAGACCCAGTACTTC	CASSPWPGQGVTEQETQYF
.	TRBV5-1	TRBJ2-5	few	TGCGCCAGCAGCTTGGCCAACTCCGCACAAGAGACCCAGTACTTC	CASSLANSAQETQYF
.	TRBV5-1	TRBJ2-3	few	TGCGCCAGCAGCTTTTTGGGCCTTACCAGCCAGAGTACGCAGTATTTT	CASSFLGLTSQSTQYF
TRBD2	TRBV6-2/TRBV6-3	TRBJ2-7	few	TGTGCCGCCGGGACTAGTGGAACCTACGAGCAGTACTTC	CAAGTSGTYEQYF
.	TRBV21-1	TRBJ2-1	.	TGTGCCAGCAGCGGGGGCCTGATTTTTGATGAGCAGTTCTTC	CASSGGLIFDEQFF
TRBD2	TRBV5-1	TRBJ2-4	.	TGCGCCAGCAGGCAGACTAGCGGGAATAGTGACATTCAGTACTTC	CASRQTSGNSDIQYF
TRBD1	TRBV7-9	TRBJ2-7	few	TGTGCCAGCAACGGACAGGGCTACGAGCAGTACTTC	CASNGQGYEQYF
TRBD2	TRBV15	TRBJ2-3	few	TGTGCCACCAGCAAACTAGCGGGAGGTTCTCCTAGCACAGATACGCAGTATTTT	CATSKLAGGSPSTDTQYF
TRBD2	TRBV12-3/TRBV12-4	TRBJ2-1	few	TGTGCCAGCAGTCAACTAGCGTTTGAGCAGTTCTTC	CASSQLAFEQFF
.	TRBV27	TRBJ2-3	.	TGTGCCAGCAGTTGGGGACAACAATACCGCACAGATACGCAGTATTTT	CASSWGQQYRTDTQYF
TRBD2	TRBV3-1	TRBJ2-2	once	TGTGCCAGCAGCCAAGGTCTTAGCGGGCGTACGAACACCGGGGAGCTGTTTTTT	CASSQGLSGRTNTGELFF
.	TRBV5-1	TRBJ2-2	many	TGCGCCAGCAGCTTGTTTCCGGGGAACACCGGGGAGCTGTTTTTT	CASSLFPGNTGELFF
.	TRBV29-1	TRBJ2-4	.	TGCAGCGCTGAATTCGGGTTGGGGTCCAAAAACATTCAGTACTTC	CSAEFGLGSKNIQYF
.	TRBV6-1	TRBJ1-6	few	TGTGCCAGCAGTCCTCCGGGACTGGGGAATAATTCACCCCTCCACTTT	CASSPPGLGNNSPLHF
.	TRBV5-4	TRBJ1-5	few	TGTGCCTGGGGCAGGGAGGGCAATCAGCCCCAGCATTTT	CAWGREGNQPQHF
.	TRBV28	TRBJ2-7	.	TGTGCCAGCAGTGGGAGATACCCCTACGAGCAGTACTTC	CASSGRYPYEQYF
.	TRBV5-1	TRBJ2-7	few	TGCGCCAGCAGCGGAGACATGGAGCAGTACTTC	CASSGDMEQYF
.	TRBV4-1	TRBJ1-2	few	TGCGCCAGCAGCCAAGATTATAAGACAGCAGCCTATGGCTACACCTTC	CASSQDYKTAAYGYTF
.	TRBV6-1	TRBJ1-5	few	TGTGCCAGCAAGCCGGACGGTAGCAATCAGCCCCAGCATTTT	CASKPDGSNQPQHF
.	TRBV20-1	TRBJ1-2	.	TGCAGTGCTAGTATTTCGGCGGGGAATGGCTACACCTTC	CSASISAGNGYTF
.	TRBV20-1	TRBJ2-7	few	TGCAGTGCGTCCGTAGTTCCGGGGGCTATACCCTACGAGCAGTACTTC	CSASVVPGAIPYEQYF